The source of this T cell receptor (beta chain) is a study of shared clonotypes between healthy human individuals. Sorted-subset replicate PCRs used roughly 210 ng of genomic DNA. This amount corresponded to about 29,000 T cell genomes. Sequencing used immunoSEQ multiplex PCR; TCRdb keeps in-frame clones, though not all of them. The table shows some 240,000 clones, with approximately 70% occurring only once. With 3 bases removed from V and 6 bases from J, the gap between germline ends came to 13 bases. Germline V lookup: CDR1 SNHLY, CDR2 FYNNEI. The CDR3 sequence is 14 residues long. The chain employs TRBV2 and TRBJ2-3, with D possibly TRBD2 on 6 matching bases. The receptor was derived from a man between 25 and 39 years old in good health. The sequenced sample consisted of memory CD4+ T cells sorted from blood. Subset denoted: CD45RA-negative fraction. The CDR3 spells CASSDTFAGDTQYF. As DNA, the CDR3 is TGTGCCAGCAGTGACACTTTCGCGGGGGATACGCAGTATTTT.